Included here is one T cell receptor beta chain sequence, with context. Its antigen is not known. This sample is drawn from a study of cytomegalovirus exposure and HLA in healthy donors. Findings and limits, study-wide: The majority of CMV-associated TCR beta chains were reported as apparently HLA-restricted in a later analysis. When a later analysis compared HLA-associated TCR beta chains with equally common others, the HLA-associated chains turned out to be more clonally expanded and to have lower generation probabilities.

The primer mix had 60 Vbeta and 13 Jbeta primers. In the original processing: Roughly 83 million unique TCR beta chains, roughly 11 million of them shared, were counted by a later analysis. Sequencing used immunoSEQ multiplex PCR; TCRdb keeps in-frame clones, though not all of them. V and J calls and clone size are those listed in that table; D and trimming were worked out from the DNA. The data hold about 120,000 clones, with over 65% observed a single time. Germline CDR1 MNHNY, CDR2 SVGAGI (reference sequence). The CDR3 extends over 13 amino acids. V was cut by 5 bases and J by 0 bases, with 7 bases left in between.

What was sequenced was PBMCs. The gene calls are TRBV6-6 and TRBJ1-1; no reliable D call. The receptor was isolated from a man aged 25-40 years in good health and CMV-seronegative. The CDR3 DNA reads TGTGCCAGCAGTCTAGCTATGAACACTGAAGCTTTCTTT. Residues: CASSLAMNTEAFF.